These 19 T cell receptor beta chains were all obtained from the same sample, sequenced in a study of blood T cells in healthy people across ages. The second PCR ran about 7 to 12 cycles with a sample-barcoded 5' primer and J-beta primers. TCRdb ran MiXCR on the 5' RACE reads and lists one entry per CDR3 protein. Here the sample spans 730,000 or so distinct CDR3 sequences, 35% to 45% being singletons. Sample: blood. Every receptor here comes from a woman aged 60-75 years in good health.

Note on this clonotype: One junction end does not reproduce the germline sequence, and a read error may be involved. The chain carries TRBV7-2 and TRBJ2-5, with D possibly TRBD1 on 6 matching bases. The DNA end favors TRBJ2-7, so the J call may be wrong. The CDR3 is 15 amino acids. Germline CDR1 SGHTA, CDR2 FQGNSA. The CDR3 DNA follows: TGTGCCAACAGCCTTACGGTCAGGGGAATCTACGAGCAGTACTTC. Translating it yields CANSLTVRGIYEQYF.

This clonotype has only a few counts. One end of the junction is discordant with germline, which a read error may explain. V and J are TRBV7-2 and TRBJ2-5; the D gene is possibly TRBD1 (6 bases). CDR3 length: 14 residues. Germline V gene lookup returns CDR1 SGHTA and CDR2 FQGNSA. CDR3 amino acids: CARSLPTGQETQYF. CDR3 DNA sequence: TGTGCCAGAAGCTTACCGACAGGCCAAGAGACCCAGTACTTC.

The V call is TRBV12-3 or TRBV12-4, the J call TRBJ2-7; weak D call: TRBD2 (6 bases). Deletions cut 6 bases from V and 0 bases from J, with 15 bases between. The CDR3 is 15 residues long. CDR3 sequence reads: CASSPRERHSYEQYF. DNA for the CDR3: TGTGCCAGCAGCCCCCGGGAGCGCCACTCCTACGAGCAGTACTTC.

The V and J genes are TRBV20-1 and TRBJ1-2; the D gene is possibly TRBD1 (5 bases). The CDR3 extends over 13 amino acids. V dropped 4 bases and J dropped 2 bases, with 11 bases sitting between them. Germline CDR1 is DFQATT and CDR2 is SNEGSKA (reference sequence). The CDR3: CSAMGDSNYGYTF. Written as DNA, the CDR3 is TGCAGTGCTATGGGGGACTCCAACTATGGCTACACCTTC.

V and J are TRBV20-1 and TRBJ2-7; D is undetermined. This CDR3 is 15 amino acids long. Trimming took 0 bases from V and 2 from J, leaving 14 bases between them. The germline V gene has CDR1 DFQATT and CDR2 SNEGSKA (reference sequence). The CDR3 loop is CSARDLYGNPYEQYF. CDR3 DNA: TGCAGTGCTAGAGATCTTTATGGCAATCCCTACGAGCAGTACTTC.

This chain links TRBV5-1 with TRBJ2-7, with D perhaps matching TRBD1 or TRBD2 (5 bases each). The V end lost 0 bases, the J end lost 7 bases, and 14 bases lay between the germline ends. CDR3 size: 14 residues. From germline, CDR1 is SGHRS and CDR2 YFSETQ. CDR3: CASSLDGGEGEQYF. The CDR3 nucleotides are TGCGCCAGCAGCTTGGATGGGGGAGAGGGAGAGCAGTACTTC.

This clonotype was seen a handful of times. The rearrangement links TRBV23-1 to TRBJ2-1; 7 positions agree with TRBD1. TRBV23-1 is assigned to the ORF class and has an uncertain function. The V gene end was trimmed by 0 bases and the J gene end by 4 bases; junction bases not matched to a gene: 12. The CDR3 totals 18 residues. This CDR3 is CASSQSSLRGRPYNEQFF. The CDR3 region has the DNA TGCGCCAGCAGTCAATCTTCACTTAGGGGGCGCCCATACAATGAGCAGTTCTTC.

The rearrangement links TRBV27 to TRBJ1-5; 8 bases fit TRBD1. V shed 5 bases and J 2 bases; nucleotides not matched to a gene: 11. CDR3 length: 17 amino acids. The germline CDR1 and CDR2 sequences are MNHEY and SMNVEV (reference sequence). The CDR3 loop is CASSPRTGSLGNQPQHF. The CDR3 coding sequence is TGTGCCAGCAGTCCCCGGACAGGGAGTTTGGGCAATCAGCCCCAGCATTTT.

This clonotype was recorded a few times. V usage is TRBV2 and J usage is TRBJ2-1, with unresolved D. The ends were cut back, 7 bases at V and 0 bases at J, with 13 bases in the middle. This CDR3 spans 15 amino acids. Germline assignment: CDR1 SNHLY and CDR2 FYNNEI. The CDR3 sequence: CASIIAESSYNEQFF. Written as DNA, the CDR3 is TGTGCCAGCATTATAGCCGAGAGCTCCTACAATGAGCAGTTCTTC.

A remark on this clonotype: A read error may be the cause here, since a much bigger clone is one base away. The V gene is TRBV28, the J gene TRBJ2-7; possible D gene TRBD1, 6 bases. The germline gives CDR1 MDHEN, CDR2 SYDVKM. This CDR3 has 15 amino acids. Trimming removed 5 bases from V and 3 bases from J, with 17 bases in between. The CDR3 sequence is CASSPAWTAGYEQYF. CDR3 coding DNA: TGTGCCAGCAGTCCTGCTTGGACAGCCGGCTACGAGCAGTACTTC. Full variable domain (rest looked up from reference TRBV28 and TRBJ2-7): DVKVTQSSRYLVKRTGEKVFLECVQDMDHENMFWYRQDPGLGLRLIYFSYDVKMKEKGDIPEGYSVSREKKERFSLILESASTNQTSMYLCASSPAWTAGYEQYFGPGTRLTVT.

The genes are TRBV6-5 and TRBJ1-3; D remains ambiguous. The CDR3 extends over 12 amino acids. V was cut by 6 bases and J by 3 bases, with 6 bases left in between. Germline assignment: CDR1 MNHEY and CDR2 SVGAGI. In nucleotides, the CDR3 is TGTGCCAGCAGCCAATTTGGAAACACCATATATTTT. Protein sequence: CASSQFGNTIYF.

This chain links TRBV4-3 with TRBJ1-1; 9 nucleotides line up with TRBD1. The CDR3 sequence is 13 residues long. Germline values: CDR1 LGHNA, CDR2 YSLEER. The junction had 7 bases not matched to a gene; V was cut back by 2 bases and J by 12 bases. In DNA, the CDR3 is TGCGCCAGCAGCCAAAACCGGGGACAGGGAACTTTCTTT. The encoded protein is CASSQNRGQGTFF.

The chain is built from TRBV7-3 and TRBJ2-3, with 9 bases matching TRBD1. Germline V gene lookup returns CDR1 SGHTA and CDR2 FQGTGA. The CDR3 has 16 residues. The junction had 7 bases not matched to a gene; V was cut back by 5 bases and J by 1 base. Written as DNA, the CDR3 is TGTGCCAGCAGCCTGGACAGGGGAGGAGGCACAGATACGCAGTATTTT. Its protein product is CASSLDRGGGTDTQYF.

The chain couples TRBV11-2 to TRBJ2-3, with 11 bases matching TRBD2. The CDR3 contains 15 residues. J lost 5 bases, V lost 2 bases, and 3 bases had no gene match. Germline-derived CDR1 and CDR2 are SGHAT and FQNNGV. The CDR3 DNA reads as TGTGCCAGCAGCTTAATAGCGGGAGGGATAGATACGCAGTATTTT. Translated, it gives CASSLIAGGIDTQYF. The complete variable domain, with remaining parts taken from reference TRBV11-2 and TRBJ2-3, reads EAGVAQSPRYKIIEKRQSVAFWCNPISGHATLYWYQQILGQGPKLLIQFQNNGVVDDSQLPKDRFSAERLKGVDSTLKIQPAKLEDSAVYLCASSLIAGGIDTQYFGPGTRLTVL.

This clonotype was seen a few times. This sequence joins TRBV5-6 and TRBJ2-2; 7 bases agree with TRBD2. Trimming took 6 bases from V and 4 from J; bases not matched to a gene: 12. Germline CDR1 SGHDT, CDR2 YYEEEE. The CDR3 contains 16 residues. CDR3: CASTPRGRAFTGELFF. CDR3 coding DNA: TGTGCCAGCACCCCTAGAGGGAGGGCCTTCACCGGGGAGCTGTTTTTT.

This clonotype has more than one count but fewer than ten. V usage is TRBV15 and J usage is TRBJ2-1; 12 nucleotides line up with TRBD2. The CDR3 is 17 residues long. V lost 0 bases, J lost 5 bases, and 5 bases stayed unmatched. Germline assignment: CDR1 LNHNV and CDR2 YYDKDF (reference sequence). Here the CDR3 DNA reads TGTGCCACCAGCAGAGAAGTATGGACTAGCGGGAACAATGAGCAGTTCTTC. Translated: CATSREVWTSGNNEQFF.

As concerns this clonotype: Since a much larger clone is just one base distant, this may be a read error. J is TRBJ2-7 and V is TRBV20-1; TRBD1 agrees at 8 bases. This CDR3 is built from 18 residues. The ends lost 0 bases at V and 2 bases at J; junction bases unmatched: 15. Germline V gene sequence: CDR1 DFQATT, CDR2 SNEGSKA (reference sequence). The CDR3 DNA reads TGCAGTGCTAGAGATCAATTCCGTGGGACAGGTTCTCCCTACGAGCAGTACTTC. Its protein product is CSARDQFRGTGSPYEQYF.

The chain uses TRBV20-1 and TRBJ2-5; D is possibly TRBD2 (6 bases). The germline gives CDR1 DFQATT, CDR2 SNEGSKA (reference sequence). Trimming removed 6 bases at V and 1 base at J, with 15 bases between. This CDR3 has 14 amino acids. The CDR3 nucleotides are TGCAGTGCGGATGGCTCGGGACTCCAAGAGACCCAGTACTTC. It specifies CSADGSGLQETQYF.

The CDR3: CASSKGGNQPQHF. CDR3 sequence (DNA): TGTGCCAGCAGTAAGGGCGGCAATCAGCCCCAGCATTTT. V usage is TRBV6-1 and J usage is TRBJ1-5; D is unclear. Trimming shortened V by 5 bases and J by 2 bases, and 7 bases separated the two germline ends. CDR1 MNHNS and CDR2 SASEGT come from the germline V gene. The CDR3 is 13 residues long.